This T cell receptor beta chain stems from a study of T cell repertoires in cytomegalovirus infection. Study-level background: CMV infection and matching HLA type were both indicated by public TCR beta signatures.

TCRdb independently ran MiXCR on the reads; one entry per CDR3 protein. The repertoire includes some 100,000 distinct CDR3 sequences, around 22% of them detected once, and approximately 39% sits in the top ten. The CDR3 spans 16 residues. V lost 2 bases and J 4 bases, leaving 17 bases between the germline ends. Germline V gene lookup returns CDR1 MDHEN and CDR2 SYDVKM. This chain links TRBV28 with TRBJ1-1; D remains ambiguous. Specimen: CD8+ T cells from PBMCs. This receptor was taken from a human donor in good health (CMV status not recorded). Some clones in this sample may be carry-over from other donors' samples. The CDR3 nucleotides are TGTGCCAGCAGTTTAGTGGTGGAGGGAGACGGCACTGAAGCTTTCTTT. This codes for CASSLVVEGDGTEAFF.